This T cell receptor (beta chain) was identified in a study of spatial heterogeneity in lung cancer. On this clonotype itself: Its antigen is undetermined.

Time point denoted: sample taken at primary tumor resection. The donors comprised 60 to 80 untreated early-stage non-small cell lung cancer patients. Researchers sequenced whole RNA taken from tumor, nontumor lung or frozen PBMC without sorting. Germline assignment: CDR1 MNHEY and CDR2 SVGEGT. The CDR3 runs to 15 residues. Trimming at V came to 6 bases and at J to 8 bases, leaving 8 bases not matched to a gene. TCRdb itself ran the 5' RACE reads through MiXCR, one entry per CDR3 protein. The sample yields about 38,000 distinct CDR3 sequences, roughly 8% seen once. Overall study findings and caveats: Resection blood, more than follow-up blood, showed ubiquitous expanded tumor TCRs.

The sample consisted of PBMCs, taken at surgery. The chain couples TRBV6-2 or TRBV6-3 to TRBJ2-3; 13 positions match TRBD2. This receptor was obtained from a male donor with early-stage non-small cell lung cancer. The CDR3 loop reads CASSRTSGSGSTQYF. In DNA, the CDR3 is TGTGCCAGCAGCCGGACTAGCGGGAGTGGGAGTACGCAGTATTTT.